This passage covers 3 T cell receptor beta chains from one sample sequenced in a study of OX40 agonist ivuxolimab in advanced cancers. Only in-frame clones appear in the TCRdb table, and some are missing; sequencing was by immunoSEQ multiplex PCR. The repertoire holds 63,000 or so clones, with just over 85% as singletons. The sample in question was CD4+ or CD8+ T cells sorted from blood, obtained in a trial of the OX40 agonist ivuxolimab. These receptor sequences come from an adult with an advanced solid tumor such as melanoma, head and neck, liver or kidney cancer.

This chain connects TRBV30 to TRBJ2-4; maybe TRBD2 (6 bases). The CDR3 has 15 amino acids. In germline, CDR1 is GTSNPN, CDR2 SVGIG (reference sequence). Trimming took 2 bases from V and 8 from J, leaving 19 bases between them. CDR3 sequence: CAWSPPPLEGDIQYF. DNA of the CDR3: TGTGCCTGGAGTCCACCCCCCCTGGAGGGTGACATTCAGTACTTC.

V and J are TRBV6-1 and TRBJ2-5, with D perhaps assigned TRBD1 or TRBD2 (5 bases each). The CDR3 runs to 15 residues. Trimming shortened V by 5 bases and J by 0 bases, and 13 bases separated the two germline ends. Germline V gene sequence: CDR1 MNHNS, CDR2 SASEGT. The CDR3 DNA sequence: TGTGCCAGCAGTACCACCGGGACGAACCAAGAGACCCAGTACTTC. Encoded protein: CASSTTGTNQETQYF.

The rearrangement joins TRBV6-5 to TRBJ2-3, with D tentatively TRBD1 or TRBD2 (5 bases each). In germline, CDR1 is MNHEY, CDR2 SVGAGI. CDR3 length equals 13 residues. Trimming took off 5 bases at V and 2 bases at J, with 8 bases between the two ends. This chain's CDR3 is CASSAGTTDTQYF. DNA for the CDR3: TGTGCCAGCAGTGCCGGGACCACAGATACGCAGTATTTT.